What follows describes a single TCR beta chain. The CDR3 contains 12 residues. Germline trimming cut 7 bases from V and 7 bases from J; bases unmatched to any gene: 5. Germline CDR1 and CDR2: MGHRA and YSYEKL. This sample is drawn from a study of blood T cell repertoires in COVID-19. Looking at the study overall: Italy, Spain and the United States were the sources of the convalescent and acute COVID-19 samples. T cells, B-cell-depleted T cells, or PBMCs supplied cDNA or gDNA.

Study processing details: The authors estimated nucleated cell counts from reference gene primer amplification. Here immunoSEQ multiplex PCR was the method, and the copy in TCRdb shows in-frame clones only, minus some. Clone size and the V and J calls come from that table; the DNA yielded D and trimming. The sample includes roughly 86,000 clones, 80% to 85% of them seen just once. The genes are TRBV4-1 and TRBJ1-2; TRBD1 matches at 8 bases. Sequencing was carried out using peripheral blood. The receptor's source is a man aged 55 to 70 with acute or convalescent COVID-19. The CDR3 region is CASTPGGGGYTF. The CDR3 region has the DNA TGCGCCAGCACCCCAGGGGGCGGTGGCTACACCTTC.